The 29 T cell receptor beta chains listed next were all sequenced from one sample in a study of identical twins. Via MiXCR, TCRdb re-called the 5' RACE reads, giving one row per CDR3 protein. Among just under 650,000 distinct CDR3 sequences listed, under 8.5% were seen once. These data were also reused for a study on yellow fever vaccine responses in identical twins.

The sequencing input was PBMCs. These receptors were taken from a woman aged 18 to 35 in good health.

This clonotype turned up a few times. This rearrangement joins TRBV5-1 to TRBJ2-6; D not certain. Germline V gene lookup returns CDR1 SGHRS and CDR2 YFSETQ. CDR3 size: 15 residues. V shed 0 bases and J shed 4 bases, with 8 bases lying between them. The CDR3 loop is CASSLAEAGANVLTF. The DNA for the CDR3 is TGCGCCAGCAGCTTGGCCGAAGCCGGGGCCAACGTCCTGACTTTC.

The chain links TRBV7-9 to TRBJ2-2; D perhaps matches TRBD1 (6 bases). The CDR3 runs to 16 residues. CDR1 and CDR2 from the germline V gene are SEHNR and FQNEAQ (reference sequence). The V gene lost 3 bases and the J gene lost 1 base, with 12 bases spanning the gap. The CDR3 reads CASSLPGAGNTGELFF. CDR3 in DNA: TGTGCCAGCAGCTTGCCAGGGGCCGGGAACACCGGGGAGCTGTTTTTT. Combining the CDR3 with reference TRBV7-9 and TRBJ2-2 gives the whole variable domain DTGVSQNPRHKITKRGQNVTFRCDPISEHNRLYWYRQTLGQGPEFLTYFQNEAQLEKSRLLSDRFSAERPKGSFSTLEIQRTEQGDSAMYLCASSLPGAGNTGELFFGEGSRLTVL.

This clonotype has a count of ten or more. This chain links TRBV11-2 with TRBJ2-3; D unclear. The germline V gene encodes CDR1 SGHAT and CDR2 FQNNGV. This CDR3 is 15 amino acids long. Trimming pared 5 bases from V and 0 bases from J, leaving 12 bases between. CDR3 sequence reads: CASSATVRSTDTQYF. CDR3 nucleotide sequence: TGTGCCAGCAGCGCGACGGTACGAAGCACAGATACGCAGTATTTT.

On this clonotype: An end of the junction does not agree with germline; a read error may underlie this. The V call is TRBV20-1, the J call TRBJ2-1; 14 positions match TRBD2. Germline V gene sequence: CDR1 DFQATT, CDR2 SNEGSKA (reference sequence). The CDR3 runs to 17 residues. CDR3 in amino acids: CCADGTSGGSLYNEQFF. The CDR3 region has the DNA TGCTGTGCTGACGGGACTAGCGGGGGAAGTCTCTACAATGAGCAGTTCTTC.

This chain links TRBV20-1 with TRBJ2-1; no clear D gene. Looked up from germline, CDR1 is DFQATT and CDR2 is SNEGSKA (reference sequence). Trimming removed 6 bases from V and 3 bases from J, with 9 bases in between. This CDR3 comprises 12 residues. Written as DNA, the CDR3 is TGCAGTGCACCCCCGAACTACAATGAGCAGTTCTTC. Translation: CSAPPNYNEQFF.

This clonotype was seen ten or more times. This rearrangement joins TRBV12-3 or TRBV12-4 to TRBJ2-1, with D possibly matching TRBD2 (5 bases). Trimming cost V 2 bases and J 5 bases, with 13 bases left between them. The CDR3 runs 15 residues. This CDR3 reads CASSLWQFGDNEQFF. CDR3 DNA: TGTGCCAGCAGTTTATGGCAATTCGGGGACAATGAGCAGTTCTTC.

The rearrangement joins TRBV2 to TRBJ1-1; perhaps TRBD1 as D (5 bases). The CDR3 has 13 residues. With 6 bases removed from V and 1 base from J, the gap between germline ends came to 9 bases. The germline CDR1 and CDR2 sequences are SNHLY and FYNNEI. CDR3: CASRKDKNTEAFF. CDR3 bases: TGTGCCAGCAGAAAGGACAAGAACACTGAAGCTTTCTTT.

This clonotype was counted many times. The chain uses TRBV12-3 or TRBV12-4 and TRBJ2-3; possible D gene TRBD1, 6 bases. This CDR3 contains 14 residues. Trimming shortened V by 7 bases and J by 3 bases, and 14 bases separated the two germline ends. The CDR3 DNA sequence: TGTGCCAGCAATATAGGGGGTGGGACAGATACGCAGTATTTT. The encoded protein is CASNIGGGTDTQYF.

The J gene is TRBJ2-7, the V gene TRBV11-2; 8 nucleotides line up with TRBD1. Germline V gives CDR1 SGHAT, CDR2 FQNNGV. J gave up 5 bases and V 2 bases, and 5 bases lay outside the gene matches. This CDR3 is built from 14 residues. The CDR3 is CASSLWQGAHEQYV. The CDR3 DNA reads TGTGCCAGCAGCTTATGGCAGGGGGCCCACGAGCAGTACGTC.

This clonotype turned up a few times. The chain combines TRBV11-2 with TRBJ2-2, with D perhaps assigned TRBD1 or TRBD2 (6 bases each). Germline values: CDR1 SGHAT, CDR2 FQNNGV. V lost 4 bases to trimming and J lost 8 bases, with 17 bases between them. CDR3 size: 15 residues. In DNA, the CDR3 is TGTGCCAGCAGCTGGCTGGGGGGCAGCGTTGGGGAGCTGTTTTTT. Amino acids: CASSWLGGSVGELFF.

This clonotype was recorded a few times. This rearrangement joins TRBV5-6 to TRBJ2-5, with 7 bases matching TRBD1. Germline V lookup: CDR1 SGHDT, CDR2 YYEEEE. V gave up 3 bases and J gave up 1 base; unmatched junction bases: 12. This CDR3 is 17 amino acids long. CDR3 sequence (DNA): TGTGCCAGCAGCTCAAATACCCCGGGACAGTTCCAAGAGACCCAGTACTTC. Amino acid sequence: CASSSNTPGQFQETQYF.

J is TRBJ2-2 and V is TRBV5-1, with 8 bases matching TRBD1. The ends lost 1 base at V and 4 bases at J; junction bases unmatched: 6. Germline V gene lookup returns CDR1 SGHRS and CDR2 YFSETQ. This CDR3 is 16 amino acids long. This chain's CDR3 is CASSLWGQDSTGELFF. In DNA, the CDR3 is TGCGCCAGCAGCTTGTGGGGACAGGATAGCACCGGGGAGCTGTTTTTT.

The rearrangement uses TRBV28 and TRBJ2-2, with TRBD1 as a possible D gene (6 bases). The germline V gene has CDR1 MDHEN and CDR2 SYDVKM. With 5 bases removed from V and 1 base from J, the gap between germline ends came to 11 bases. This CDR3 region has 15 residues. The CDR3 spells CASSLDRLNTGELFF. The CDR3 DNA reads TGTGCCAGCAGTCTGGACAGATTGAACACCGGGGAGCTGTTTTTT.

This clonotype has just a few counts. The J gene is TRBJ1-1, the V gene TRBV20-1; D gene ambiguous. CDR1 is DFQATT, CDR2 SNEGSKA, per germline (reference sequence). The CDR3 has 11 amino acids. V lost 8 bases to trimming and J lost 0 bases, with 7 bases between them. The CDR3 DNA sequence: TGCAGTAGGCCCATGAACACTGAAGCTTTCTTT. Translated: CSRPMNTEAFF.

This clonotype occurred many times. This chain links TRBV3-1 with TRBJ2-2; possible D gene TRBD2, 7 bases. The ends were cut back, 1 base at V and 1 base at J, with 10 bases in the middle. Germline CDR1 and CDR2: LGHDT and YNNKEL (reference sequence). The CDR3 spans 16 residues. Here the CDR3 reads CASSQGRGLNTGELFF. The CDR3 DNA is TGTGCCAGCAGCCAAGGGCGGGGGCTGAACACCGGGGAGCTGTTTTTT.

This CDR3 is CASSLDGGRMNTGELFF. CDR3 DNA: TGTGCCAGCAGCTTAGATGGTGGCCGGATGAACACCGGGGAGCTGTTTTTT. The chain employs TRBV11-2 and TRBJ2-2; D unresolved. The CDR3 is 17 amino acids. Germline values: CDR1 SGHAT, CDR2 FQNNGV. The V end lost 0 bases, the J end lost 1 base, and 12 bases lay between the germline ends.

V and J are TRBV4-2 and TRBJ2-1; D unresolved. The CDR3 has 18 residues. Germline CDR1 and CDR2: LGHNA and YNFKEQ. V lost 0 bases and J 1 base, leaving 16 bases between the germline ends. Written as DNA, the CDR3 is TGTGCCAGCAGCCAAGATCTCGGATTTTGGCAATCCTACAATGAGCAGTTCTTC. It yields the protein CASSQDLGFWQSYNEQFF.

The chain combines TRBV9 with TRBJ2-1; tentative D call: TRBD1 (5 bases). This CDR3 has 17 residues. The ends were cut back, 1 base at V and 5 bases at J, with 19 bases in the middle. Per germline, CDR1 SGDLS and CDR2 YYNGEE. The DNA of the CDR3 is TGTGCCAGCAGCGTACCCCCAGGGTGGATGAAGAACAATGAGCAGTTCTTC. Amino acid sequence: CASSVPPGWMKNNEQFF.

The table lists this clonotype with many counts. The CDR3 is CASSLFWNSPHLGYNEQFF. In nucleotides, the CDR3 is TGTGCCAGCAGTTTATTTTGGAATAGCCCCCATCTAGGCTACAATGAGCAGTTCTTC. V gene TRBV28 combines with J gene TRBJ2-1; D gene ambiguous. V lost 1 base and J 3 bases, leaving 22 bases between the germline ends. CDR1 is MDHEN, CDR2 SYDVKM, per germline. CDR3 size: 19 residues.

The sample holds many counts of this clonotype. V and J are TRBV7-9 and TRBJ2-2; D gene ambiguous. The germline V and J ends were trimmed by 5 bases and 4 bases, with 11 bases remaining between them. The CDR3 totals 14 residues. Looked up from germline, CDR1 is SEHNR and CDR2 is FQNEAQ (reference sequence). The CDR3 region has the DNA TGTGCCAGCAGCCTTACCTATACCACCGGGGAGCTGTTTTTT. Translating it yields CASSLTYTTGELFF.

The CDR3 coding sequence is TGTGCCAGCAGGCAACAGGCCGGGTCTGGAAACACCATATATTTT. This codes for CASRQQAGSGNTIYF. The rearrangement joins TRBV5-5 to TRBJ1-3; tentative D call: TRBD1 (5 bases). The CDR3 runs to 15 residues. From germline, CDR1 is SGHKS and CDR2 YYEKEE (reference sequence). V lost 5 bases and J 1 base, leaving 13 bases between the germline ends.

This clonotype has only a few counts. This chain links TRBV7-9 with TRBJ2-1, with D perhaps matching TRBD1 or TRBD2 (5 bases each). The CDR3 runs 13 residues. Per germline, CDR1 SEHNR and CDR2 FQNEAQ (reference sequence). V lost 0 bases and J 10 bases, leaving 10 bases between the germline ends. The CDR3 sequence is CASSLAGVREQFF. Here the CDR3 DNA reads TGTGCCAGCAGCTTAGCGGGGGTCCGGGAGCAGTTCTTC.

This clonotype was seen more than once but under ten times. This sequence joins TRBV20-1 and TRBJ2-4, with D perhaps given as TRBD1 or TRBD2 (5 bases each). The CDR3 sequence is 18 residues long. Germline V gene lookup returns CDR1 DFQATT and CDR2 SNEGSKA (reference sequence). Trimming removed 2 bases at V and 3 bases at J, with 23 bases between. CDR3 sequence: CSARPRDRLPRVKNIQYF. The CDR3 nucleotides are TGCAGTGCTAGACCCCGGGACCGCCTCCCTAGGGTCAAAAACATTCAGTACTTC.

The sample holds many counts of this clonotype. The CDR3 DNA reads as TGTGCCAGCAGGGGCGGACAGGGTCCTGGCTACACCTTC. Its protein product is CASRGGQGPGYTF. The chain is built from TRBV6-6 and TRBJ1-2; 8 bases align to TRBD1. The trim removed 6 bases at V and 7 bases at J, leaving 7 bases unmatched. CDR1 and CDR2 from the germline V gene are MNHNY and SVGAGI (reference sequence). The CDR3 spans 13 residues.

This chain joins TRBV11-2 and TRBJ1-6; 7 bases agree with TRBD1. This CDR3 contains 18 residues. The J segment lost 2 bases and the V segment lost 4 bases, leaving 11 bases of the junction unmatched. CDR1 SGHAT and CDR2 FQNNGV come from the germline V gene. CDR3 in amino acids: CASSWRQGNMPYNSPLHF. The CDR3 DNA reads TGTGCCAGCAGCTGGCGACAGGGTAATATGCCCTATAATTCACCCCTCCACTTT.

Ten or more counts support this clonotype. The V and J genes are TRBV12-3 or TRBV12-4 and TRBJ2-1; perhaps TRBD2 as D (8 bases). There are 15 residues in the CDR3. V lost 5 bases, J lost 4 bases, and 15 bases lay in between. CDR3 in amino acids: CASSQREGAYNEQFF. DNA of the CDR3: TGTGCCAGCAGTCAACGGGAGGGGGCTTACAATGAGCAGTTCTTC.

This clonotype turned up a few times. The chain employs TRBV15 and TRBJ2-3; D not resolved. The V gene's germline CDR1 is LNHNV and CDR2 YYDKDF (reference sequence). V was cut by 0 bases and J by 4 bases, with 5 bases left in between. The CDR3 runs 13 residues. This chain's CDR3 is CATSRDRSDTQYF. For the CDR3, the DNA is TGTGCCACCAGCAGAGATCGTTCAGATACGCAGTATTTT.

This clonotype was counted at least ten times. In DNA form, the CDR3 reads TGCGCCAGCAGCTCCTCGTTGGGGGGACAGGTAAACAATGAGCAGTTCTTC. Its translation: CASSSSLGGQVNNEQFF. V is TRBV5-1 and J is TRBJ2-1, with 8 bases aligning to TRBD1. The CDR3 runs to 17 residues. V lost 3 bases, J lost 5 bases, and 13 bases stayed unmatched. CDR1 and CDR2 (germline): SGHRS, YFSETQ.

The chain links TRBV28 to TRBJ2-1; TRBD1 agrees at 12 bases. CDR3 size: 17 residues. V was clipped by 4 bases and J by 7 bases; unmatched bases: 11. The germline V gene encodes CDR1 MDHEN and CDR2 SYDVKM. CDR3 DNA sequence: TGTGCCAGCAGTTCATCCCGGCGGGACAGGGGGCAAAATGAGCAGTTCTTC. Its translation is CASSSSRRDRGQNEQFF.